This T cell receptor (beta chain) was sequenced in a study of blood T cell repertoires in COVID-19. About the research overall: Spain, Italy and the United States supplied samples that represented acute and convalescent COVID-19. PBMCs, B-cell-depleted T cells, or T cells were the source of the cDNA or gDNA that made up the material.

As processed by the authors: Nucleated cell number was recorded as an estimate derived from reference gene primer amplification. Sequencing was performed with immunoSEQ multiplex PCR; in TCRdb, only in-frame clones are kept and a portion is missing. V and J calls and clone size are as listed in that table; D and trimming were resolved from the DNA. The sample lists over 200,000 clones, approximately 91% occurring once. The CDR3 runs 14 residues. The germline V gene has CDR1 SGHDT and CDR2 YYEEEE. V lost 4 bases, J lost 2 bases, and 12 bases lay in between. The chain couples TRBV5-6 to TRBJ1-1; tentatively, D is TRBD1 (5 bases). Sequenced material: peripheral blood. This clonotype was obtained from an older woman with acute or convalescent COVID-19. The DNA for the CDR3 is TGTGCCAGCAGCCTGGGCGGGACTAACACTGAAGCTTTCTTT. Translation gives CASSLGGTNTEAFF.